These 23 T cell receptor beta chains were sequenced from one sample in a study of cytomegalovirus exposure and HLA in healthy donors. It was with 60 Vbeta and 13 Jbeta primers that the PCR ran. Profiled with immunoSEQ multiplex PCR; TCRdb holds only in-frame clones, not every one. Of 150,000 to 200,000 clones listed, 70% to 80% are singletons. Sequenced input: PBMCs. The receptor set was obtained from a man in his fifties or sixties in good health and CMV-seronegative.

The chain employs TRBV7-6 and TRBJ2-2, with a tentative D call TRBD1 (6 bases). Trimming took 5 bases from V and 1 from J, leaving 11 bases between them. The CDR3 length is 15 residues. Germline lookup yields CDR1 SGHVS and CDR2 FNYEAQ. CDR3 sequence: CASSHPRGNTGELFF. CDR3 sequence (DNA): TGTGCCAGCAGCCACCCCAGGGGGAACACCGGGGAGCTGTTTTTT.

This chain uses TRBV11-2 with TRBJ2-3, with 8 bases matching TRBD2. This CDR3 is built from 15 residues. Trimming removed 1 base from V and 6 bases from J; junction bases left unmatched: 6. Per the germline V gene, CDR1 is SGHAT and CDR2 is FQNNGV. CDR3 DNA sequence: TGTGCCAGCAGCTTAGCGGGGGGGCCTTGGGATACGCAGTATTTT. Amino acid sequence: CASSLAGGPWDTQYF. The whole variable domain, remainder taken from reference TRBV11-2 and TRBJ2-3, is EAGVAQSPRYKIIEKRQSVAFWCNPISGHATLYWYQQILGQGPKLLIQFQNNGVVDDSQLPKDRFSAERLKGVDSTLKIQPAKLEDSAVYLCASSLAGGPWDTQYFGPGTRLTVL.

The chain has TRBV12-5 and TRBJ1-5, with 9 bases aligning to TRBD1. Trimming removed 6 bases from V and 0 bases from J; junction bases left unmatched: 12. The CDR3 consists of 18 residues. Per germline, CDR1 LGHNT and CDR2 FRNRAP. The CDR3 reads CASGGRDRDGSSNQPQHF. Here the CDR3 DNA reads TGTGCTAGTGGGGGCCGGGACAGGGATGGAAGTAGCAATCAGCCCCAGCATTTT.

The gene calls are TRBV27 and TRBJ2-1, with 9 positions matching TRBD1. The CDR3 is 15 amino acids. The V and J ends lost 10 bases and 7 bases, in that order; junction bases with no gene match: 14. The germline CDR1 and CDR2 sequences are MNHEY and SMNVEV (reference sequence). The CDR3 protein is CATNEVDRGPNEQFF. Here the CDR3 DNA reads TGTGCCACCAATGAGGTGGACAGGGGCCCAAATGAGCAGTTCTTC.

The chain recombines TRBV5-1 with TRBJ2-1; TRBD1 matches 10 bases. The CDR3 sequence is 15 residues long. V gave up 5 bases and J gave up 5 bases; unmatched junction bases: 7. The germline CDR1 and CDR2 sequences are SGHRS and YFSETQ. The CDR3 coding sequence is TGCGCCAGCAGTTCCGGGACAGGGGAAAACAATGAGCAGTTCTTC. Residues: CASSSGTGENNEQFF.

V and J are TRBV9 and TRBJ2-5, with a tentative D call TRBD1 (6 bases). This CDR3 is 15 amino acids long. Trimming shortened V by 0 bases and J by 2 bases, and 11 bases separated the two germline ends. Germline CDR1 reads SGDLS; CDR2 reads YYNGEE. CDR3 coding DNA: TGTGCCAGCAGCGTAGATGTAACAGGGCAAGAGACCCAGTACTTC. Protein sequence: CASSVDVTGQETQYF.

The chain carries TRBV5-8 and TRBJ1-5, with 8 bases fitting TRBD1. CDR1 and CDR2 (germline): SGHTS, YDEGEE. This CDR3 region has 15 residues. The J segment lost 6 bases and the V segment lost 4 bases, leaving 9 bases of the junction unmatched. DNA for the CDR3: TGTGCCAGCAGCGCCTCCGGGACAGGAAGTCAGCCCCAGCATTTT. Amino acid sequence: CASSASGTGSQPQHF.

The chain links TRBV4-2 to TRBJ1-1, with a weak D call TRBD1 (5 bases). The V gene's germline CDR1 is LGHNA and CDR2 YNFKEQ. The CDR3 totals 15 residues. The V end was cut by 2 bases, the J end by 1 base, with 11 bases between. CDR3 amino acids: CASSQSGGWNTEAFF. The CDR3 DNA sequence: TGTGCCAGCAGCCAATCCGGGGGTTGGAACACTGAAGCTTTCTTT.

J is TRBJ1-2 and V is TRBV7-9, with 7 bases fitting TRBD1. This CDR3 has 14 amino acids. Germline assignment: CDR1 SEHNR and CDR2 FQNEAQ (reference sequence). V lost 1 base, J lost 7 bases, and 6 bases stayed unmatched. The CDR3 nucleotides read TGTGCCAGCAGCTTAGTCACAGGGGAGGCTGGCTACACCTTC. Amino acid sequence: CASSLVTGEAGYTF. Variable domain in full (rest from reference TRBV7-9 and TRBJ1-2): DTGVSQNPRHKITKRGQNVTFRCDPISEHNRLYWYRQTLGQGPEFLTYFQNEAQLEKSRLLSDRFSAERPKGSFSTLEIQRTEQGDSAMYLCASSLVTGEAGYTFGSGTRLTVV.

V is TRBV5-6 and J is TRBJ2-5, with D perhaps TRBD1 (5 bases). This CDR3 is built from 17 residues. CDR1 and CDR2 from the germline V gene are SGHDT and YYEEEE. V lost 3 bases and J lost 2, with 20 bases in between. The CDR3 nucleotides read TGTGCCAGCAGCTCGCTGGACAACTTTTTTGGGCAAGAGACCCAGTACTTC. Translating gives CASSSLDNFFGQETQYF.

This clone showed up just a few times. V is TRBV5-5 and J is TRBJ2-7, with a tentative D call TRBD1 (6 bases). Per germline, CDR1 SGHKS and CDR2 YYEKEE (reference sequence). The CDR3 totals 13 residues. The V end lost 3 bases, the J end lost 6 bases, and 13 bases lay between the germline ends. As DNA, the CDR3 is TGTGCCAGCAGCTCAAACAGGGTTGGCGAGCAGTACTTC. Translated: CASSSNRVGEQYF.

The chain is built from TRBV25-1 and TRBJ2-2; no definite D call. Germline assignment: CDR1 MGHDK and CDR2 SYGVNS. The CDR3 is made up of 13 amino acids. With 4 bases removed from V and 6 bases from J, the gap between germline ends came to 9 bases. As DNA, the CDR3 is TGTGCCAGCAGTGGATTACTACCCGGGGAGCTGTTTTTT. Translating gives CASSGLLPGELFF.

The chain employs TRBV7-8 and TRBJ1-4, with 9 bases lining up with TRBD1. J was trimmed by 8 bases and V by 1 base; bases with no gene match: 11. This CDR3 comprises 17 residues. The germline V gene has CDR1 SGHVS and CDR2 FQNEAQ. Here the CDR3 reads CASSLEGTGIGWEKLFF. CDR3 nucleotide sequence: TGTGCCAGCAGCTTAGAAGGGACAGGGATTGGTTGGGAAAAACTGTTTTTT.

This clone is a singleton in its sample. This chain uses TRBV27 with TRBJ1-4; perhaps TRBD1 as D (5 bases). CDR1 is MNHEY, CDR2 SMNVEV, per germline (reference sequence). This CDR3 region has 14 residues. V was clipped by 3 bases and J by 7 bases, with 12 bases between them. CDR3 amino acids: CASSFLGDSEKLFF. CDR3 bases: TGTGCCAGCAGTTTCCTCGGAGACAGTGAAAAACTGTTTTTT.

The chain combines TRBV18 with TRBJ2-7; 7 bases fit TRBD1. Germline V gene lookup returns CDR1 KGHSH and CDR2 LQKENI. The J segment lost 1 base and the V segment lost 2 bases, leaving 5 bases of the junction unmatched. CDR3 length: 15 residues. CDR3 nucleotides: TGTGCCAGCTCACCAACAGGGGCCTTATCCTACGAGCAGTACTTC. This translates into CASSPTGALSYEQYF.

The rearrangement joins TRBV11-1 to TRBJ2-7; D uncertain. The germline V gene encodes CDR1 SGHAT and CDR2 FQDESV (reference sequence). The V gene lost 1 base and the J gene lost 2 bases, with 12 bases spanning the gap. The CDR3 extends over 15 amino acids. CDR3 protein: CASSLGGPTAYEQYF. The CDR3 bases are TGTGCCAGCAGCTTAGGCGGCCCAACCGCCTACGAGCAGTACTTC.

This sequence joins TRBV19 and TRBJ1-6; weak D call: TRBD1 (5 bases). There are 16 residues in the CDR3. V gave up 4 bases and J gave up 5 bases, with 15 bases separating them. CDR1 is LNHDA, CDR2 SQIVND, per germline (reference sequence). Written as DNA, the CDR3 is TGTGCCAGTAGTACCGGACATGTCGGAAATAATTCACCCCTCCACTTT. The encoded protein is CASSTGHVGNNSPLHF.

Details on this clone: In the same sample, other DNA sequences code for this CDR3. The chain is built from TRBV7-3 and TRBJ2-3; TRBD1 agrees at 8 bases. CDR3 length: 15 amino acids. Looked up from germline, CDR1 is SGHTA and CDR2 is FQGTGA. V lost 3 bases to trimming and J lost 0 bases; unmatched junction nucleotides: 2. The CDR3 DNA reads as TGTGCCAGCAGCTTCACAGGGGGGAGCACAGATACGCAGTATTTT. Its protein is CASSFTGGSTDTQYF. Complete variable domain (other parts from reference TRBV7-3 and TRBJ2-3): GAGVSQTPSNKVTEKGKYVELRCDPISGHTALYWYRQSLGQGPEFLIYFQGTGAADDSGLPNDRFFAVRPEGSVSTLKIQRTERGDSAVYLCASSFTGGSTDTQYFGPGTRLTVL.

The chain couples TRBV15 to TRBJ2-6; a weak D match, TRBD2 (6 bases). CDR1 is LNHNV and CDR2 is YYDKDF in the germline V gene (reference sequence). The V and J ends lost 0 bases and 4 bases respectively, with 22 bases between them. The CDR3 loop spans 20 amino acids. DNA for the CDR3: TGTGCCACCAGCAGAGATCCCGGGGGACTTAAGGTCGGCGGGGCCAACGTCCTGACTTTC. Translating gives CATSRDPGGLKVGGANVLTF.

This clone has just a few counts. The rearrangement joins TRBV9 to TRBJ2-3; 13 bases are shared with TRBD2. This CDR3 is built from 16 residues. Germline values: CDR1 SGDLS, CDR2 YYNGEE. V lost 3 bases and J lost 3; bases outside the gene matches: 4. CDR3 amino acids: CASSASGLAGTDTQYF. In DNA, the CDR3 is TGTGCCAGCAGCGCCTCGGGACTAGCGGGGACAGATACGCAGTATTTT. The full variable domain, with the rest looked up from reference TRBV9 and TRBJ2-3, is DSGVTQTPKHLITATGQRVTLRCSPRSGDLSVYWYQQSLDQGLQFLIQYYNGEERAKGNILERFSAQQFPDLHSELNLSSLELGDSALYFCASSASGLAGTDTQYFGPGTRLTVL.

This clone was observed a single time. The chain joins TRBV5-6 to TRBJ2-2; a possible D gene is TRBD2 (6 bases). The CDR3 is made up of 15 amino acids. Germline CDR1 and CDR2: SGHDT and YYEEEE. Trimming removed 3 bases from V and 4 bases from J, with 13 bases in between. The CDR3 bases are TGTGCCAGCAGCTGGGCGGGGCCGGGCACCGGGGAGCTGTTTTTT. Protein product: CASSWAGPGTGELFF.

The chain recombines TRBV28 with TRBJ1-5; 7 bases map to TRBD1. The CDR3 totals 16 residues. Germline CDR1 is MDHEN and CDR2 is SYDVKM. The junction had 4 bases not matched to a gene; V was cut back by 1 base and J by 1 base. The CDR3 spells CASSLSTGTSNQPQHF. CDR3 DNA: TGTGCCAGCAGTTTATCGACAGGGACGAGCAATCAGCCCCAGCATTTT.

CDR3: CASSLSEVGNQPQHF. The CDR3 DNA reads as TGTGCCAGCAGCTTAAGTGAGGTGGGCAATCAGCCCCAGCATTTT. The V gene is TRBV7-8, the J gene TRBJ1-5; D is unresolved. Between the trimmed V and J ends, which lost 2 bases and 2 bases, there was a span of 10 bases. Germline values: CDR1 SGHVS, CDR2 FQNEAQ. There are 15 residues in the CDR3.